This TCR beta chain appears in the sequencing data of a study of blood T cell repertoires in COVID-19. V lost 6 bases and J lost 6, with 12 bases in between. The CDR3 contains 12 residues. CDR1 and CDR2 (germline): SGHTA, FQGTGA. Profiled with immunoSEQ multiplex PCR; TCRdb holds only in-frame clones, not every one. Among 150,000 to 200,000 clones listed, about 83% were seen once. This sequence originates from a woman in her twenties or thirties who had recovered from COVID-19. The rearrangement links TRBV7-3 to TRBJ2-7; perhaps TRBD2 as D (5 bases). The specimen sequenced was PBMCs or T cells enriched from blood (not recorded which). The CDR3, as DNA: TGTGCCAGCAGTCGGACCGGAGGCGAGCAGTACTTC. It translates to CASSRTGGEQYF.